These T cell receptor beta chains were read from a single sample in a study of blood T cell repertoires in COVID-19. Assay: immunoSEQ multiplex PCR; the TCRdb copy retains only in-frame clones and omits some. The sample includes about 200,000 clones, 94% seen only once; the top ten take around 0.8%. Sequencing was carried out using peripheral blood. All receptors derive from a man aged 30 to 39 with COVID-19, enrolled during active disease. The CDR3 runs from the conserved cysteine through the conserved F or W. Each record gives: clone size, V gene, D gene, J gene, CDR3 protein, CDR3 DNA. The D gene is left open where the match is weak. Clone size is stated in some rows and not others, as once, few, many or a class when expanded.

clone size: .; V gene: TRBV9; D gene: TRBD2; J gene: TRBJ2-3; CDR3 protein: CASSVTSGGPFTDTQYF; CDR3 DNA: TGTGCCAGCAGCGTTACTAGCGGGGGTCCTTTCACAGATACGCAGTATTTT
clone size: .; V gene: TRBV19; D gene: TRBD1; J gene: TRBJ2-5; CDR3 protein: CASSPAGGEETQYF; CDR3 DNA: TGTGCCAGTAGTCCGGCAGGGGGCGAAGAGACCCAGTACTTC
clone size: .; V gene: TRBV10-3; D gene: .; J gene: TRBJ1-1; CDR3 protein: CAISSGANTEAFF; CDR3 DNA: TGTGCCATCAGTAGCGGGGCGAACACTGAAGCTTTCTTT
clone size: .; V gene: TRBV7-3; D gene: TRBD2; J gene: TRBJ2-1; CDR3 protein: CASSLTAGVNEQFF; CDR3 DNA: TGTGCCAGCAGCTTAACAGCGGGGGTGAATGAGCAGTTCTTC
clone size: once; V gene: TRBV11-2; D gene: TRBD2; J gene: TRBJ2-5; CDR3 protein: CASSWGGGAKETQYF; CDR3 DNA: TGTGCCAGCAGCTGGGGCGGGGGGGCCAAGGAGACCCAGTACTTC
clone size: .; V gene: TRBV19; D gene: TRBD2; J gene: TRBJ2-3; CDR3 protein: CASSVTSGSLSSTDTQYF; CDR3 DNA: TGTGCCAGTAGTGTGACTAGCGGGTCGCTTTCTAGCACAGATACGCAGTATTTT
clone size: .; V gene: TRBV19; D gene: TRBD2; J gene: TRBJ2-5; CDR3 protein: CASSIGAGFEETQYF; CDR3 DNA: TGTGCCAGTAGTATCGGAGCGGGGTTCGAGGAGACCCAGTACTTC
clone size: .; V gene: TRBV6-1; D gene: .; J gene: TRBJ2-6; CDR3 protein: CASSESGERSSGANVLTF; CDR3 DNA: TGTGCCAGCAGTGAATCGGGGGAACGGTCCTCTGGGGCCAACGTCCTGACTTTC
clone size: .; V gene: TRBV10-2; D gene: .; J gene: TRBJ1-6; CDR3 protein: CASSEGGDSPLHF; CDR3 DNA: TGCGCCAGCAGTGAGGGGGGCGATTCACCCCTCCACTTT
clone size: .; V gene: TRBV7-3; D gene: TRBD1; J gene: TRBJ1-2; CDR3 protein: CASSSPTGVRRDGYTF; CDR3 DNA: TGTGCCAGCAGCTCGCCCACAGGGGTAAGAAGGGATGGCTACACCTTC
clone size: .; V gene: TRBV10-3; D gene: TRBD2; J gene: TRBJ2-7; CDR3 protein: CAISESISGGAEEQYF; CDR3 DNA: TGTGCCATCAGTGAGTCGATTAGCGGGGGGGCAGAAGAGCAGTACTTC
clone size: once; V gene: TRBV14; D gene: TRBD1; J gene: TRBJ1-4; CDR3 protein: CASSFRQGGNEKLFF; CDR3 DNA: TGTGCCAGCAGCTTTCGACAGGGCGGTAATGAAAAACTGTTTTTT
clone size: .; V gene: TRBV5-5; D gene: .; J gene: TRBJ2-1; CDR3 protein: CASSLAAGPSYNEQFF; CDR3 DNA: TGTGCCAGCAGCTTGGCCGCGGGCCCCTCCTACAATGAGCAGTTCTTC
clone size: .; V gene: TRBV7-2; D gene: .; J gene: TRBJ1-2; CDR3 protein: CASSLEPGQVSVGYTF; CDR3 DNA: TGTGCCAGCAGCTTAGAACCGGGACAAGTTTCCGTTGGCTACACCTTC
clone size: .; V gene: TRBV5-1; D gene: .; J gene: TRBJ2-1; CDR3 protein: CASVDYPSSYNEQFF; CDR3 DNA: TGCGCCAGCGTGGACTACCCGAGCTCCTACAATGAGCAGTTCTTC
clone size: few; V gene: TRBV19; D gene: .; J gene: TRBJ1-2; CDR3 protein: CASDRTGIGGYTF; CDR3 DNA: TGTGCCAGTGACAGAACAGGAATCGGAGGCTACACCTTC
clone size: many; V gene: TRBV6-4; D gene: TRBD2; J gene: TRBJ2-3; CDR3 protein: CASSDSSGGNTDTQYF; CDR3 DNA: TGTGCCAGCAGTGACTCTAGCGGGGGGAACACAGATACGCAGTATTTT
clone size: .; V gene: TRBV2; D gene: TRBD1; J gene: TRBJ1-2; CDR3 protein: CASLEQGEEVNGYTF; CDR3 DNA: TGTGCCAGCCTTGAACAGGGGGAGGAGGTGAATGGCTACACCTTC
clone size: .; V gene: TRBV5-4; D gene: TRBD1; J gene: TRBJ1-1; CDR3 protein: CASGTGAKGTEAFF; CDR3 DNA: TGTGCCAGCGGAACAGGGGCCAAGGGCACTGAAGCTTTCTTT
clone size: .; V gene: TRBV5-6; D gene: .; J gene: TRBJ1-5; CDR3 protein: CASSLAGSNQPQHF; CDR3 DNA: TGTGCCAGCAGCTTGGCCGGGAGCAATCAGCCCCAGCATTTT
clone size: .; V gene: TRBV18; D gene: TRBD1; J gene: TRBJ2-7; CDR3 protein: CASSGTGEIGEQYF; CDR3 DNA: TGTGCCAGCTCCGGGACAGGGGAAATAGGGGAGCAGTACTTC
clone size: once; V gene: TRBV9; D gene: TRBD1; J gene: TRBJ2-7; CDR3 protein: CASSVQGQGYEQYF; CDR3 DNA: TGTGCCAGCAGCGTTCAGGGACAGGGATACGAGCAGTACTTC
clone size: .; V gene: TRBV7-9; D gene: .; J gene: TRBJ1-1; CDR3 protein: CASSPRDSENTEAFF; CDR3 DNA: TGTGCCAGCAGCCCGCGGGACTCAGAAAACACTGAAGCTTTCTTT
clone size: few; V gene: TRBV5-1; D gene: .; J gene: TRBJ1-2; CDR3 protein: CASSPAGQGYTF; CDR3 DNA: TGCGCCAGCAGCCCAGCGGGTCAAGGCTACACCTTC
clone size: .; V gene: TRBV11-3; D gene: .; J gene: TRBJ1-6; CDR3 protein: CASSLQNNSPLHF; CDR3 DNA: TGTGCCAGCAGCTTACAGAATAATTCACCCCTCCACTTT
clone size: once; V gene: TRBV6-1; D gene: .; J gene: TRBJ1-5; CDR3 protein: CASSDSTVRSGPNQPQHF; CDR3 DNA: TGTGCCAGCAGTGATTCGACAGTCAGGAGTGGGCCAAATCAGCCCCAGCATTTT
clone size: .; V gene: TRBV7-9; D gene: .; J gene: TRBJ2-2; CDR3 protein: CATPGDLDTGELFF; CDR3 DNA: TGTGCCACCCCGGGGGACCTAGACACCGGGGAGCTGTTTTTT
clone size: .; V gene: TRBV28; D gene: TRBD2; J gene: TRBJ2-7; CDR3 protein: CASPNSSRGGNEQYF; CDR3 DNA: TGTGCCAGCCCCAATTCGTCGCGGGGGGGCAACGAGCAGTACTTC
clone size: .; V gene: TRBV30; D gene: .; J gene: TRBJ2-5; CDR3 protein: CAWSVGQGGETQYF; CDR3 DNA: TGTGCCTGGAGTGTAGGTCAGGGTGGGGAGACCCAGTACTTC
clone size: .; V gene: TRBV29-1; D gene: TRBD2; J gene: TRBJ2-3; CDR3 protein: CSVAGLAGVGDTQYF; CDR3 DNA: TGCAGCGTTGCCGGACTAGCGGGGGTAGGAGATACGCAGTATTTT
clone size: .; V gene: TRBV7-9; D gene: .; J gene: TRBJ2-2; CDR3 protein: CASSAGSFNTGELFF; CDR3 DNA: TGTGCCAGCAGCGCGGGCTCCTTTAACACCGGGGAGCTGTTTTTT
clone size: .; V gene: TRBV19; D gene: .; J gene: TRBJ1-3; CDR3 protein: CASHDFFFSGNTIYF; CDR3 DNA: TGTGCCAGCCACGACTTTTTCTTCTCTGGAAACACCATATATTTT
clone size: once; V gene: TRBV14; D gene: TRBD1; J gene: TRBJ1-6; CDR3 protein: CASSHLDRGLSSPLHF; CDR3 DNA: TGTGCCAGCAGCCACCTGGACAGGGGGCTAAGTTCACCCCTCCACTTT
clone size: .; V gene: TRBV3-1/TRBV3-2; D gene: .; J gene: TRBJ2-7; CDR3 protein: CASRAAGAYEQYF; CDR3 DNA: TGTGCCAGCAGGGCGGCGGGGGCTTACGAGCAGTACTTC
clone size: .; V gene: TRBV24-1; D gene: .; J gene: TRBJ2-2; CDR3 protein: CATSDFSKLSGRKTGELFF; CDR3 DNA: TGTGCCACCAGTGATTTTTCTAAGCTTTCTGGTCGCAAGACCGGGGAGCTGTTTTTT
clone size: once; V gene: TRBV27; D gene: TRBD1; J gene: TRBJ2-5; CDR3 protein: CASRSPQGAAETQYF; CDR3 DNA: TGTGCCAGCAGGTCGCCGCAGGGGGCGGCTGAGACCCAGTACTTC
clone size: .; V gene: TRBV19; D gene: .; J gene: TRBJ1-2; CDR3 protein: CASIQQGTYGYTF; CDR3 DNA: TGTGCCAGTATTCAGCAGGGTACCTATGGCTACACCTTC
clone size: once; V gene: TRBV2; D gene: TRBD1; J gene: TRBJ1-2; CDR3 protein: CASSGRQGINYGYTF; CDR3 DNA: TGTGCCAGCAGCGGTCGACAGGGCATAAACTATGGCTACACCTTC
clone size: .; V gene: TRBV24-1; D gene: TRBD1; J gene: TRBJ2-3; CDR3 protein: CATSDVGTAQYF; CDR3 DNA: TGTGCCACCAGTGATGTCGGGACAGCCCAGTATTTT
clone size: .; V gene: TRBV5-3; D gene: TRBD1; J gene: TRBJ2-2; CDR3 protein: CARRQGARAAGELFF; CDR3 DNA: TGTGCCAGAAGGCAGGGGGCTCGGGCGGCCGGGGAGCTGTTTTTT
clone size: .; V gene: TRBV6-6; D gene: .; J gene: TRBJ1-1; CDR3 protein: CASSYLANTEAFF; CDR3 DNA: TGTGCCAGCAGTTACTTGGCGAACACTGAAGCTTTCTTT
clone size: .; V gene: TRBV2; D gene: .; J gene: TRBJ1-3; CDR3 protein: CASSERVENTIYF; CDR3 DNA: TGTGCCAGCAGTGAACGGGTGGAAAACACCATATATTTT
clone size: .; V gene: TRBV5-4; D gene: TRBD1; J gene: TRBJ2-1; CDR3 protein: CASSARQGYNEQFF; CDR3 DNA: TGTGCCAGCAGCGCCCGACAGGGCTACAATGAGCAGTTCTTC
clone size: .; V gene: TRBV6-5; D gene: .; J gene: TRBJ1-4; CDR3 protein: CASIDPAGEKLFF; CDR3 DNA: TGTGCCAGCATAGACCCGGCGGGAGAAAAACTGTTTTTT
clone size: .; V gene: TRBV27; D gene: TRBD1; J gene: TRBJ1-6; CDR3 protein: CASTTGQGNSPLHF; CDR3 DNA: TGTGCCAGCACTACGGGACAGGGAAATTCACCCCTCCACTTT
clone size: .; V gene: TRBV6-5; D gene: TRBD1; J gene: TRBJ1-2; CDR3 protein: CASSYEGAGNGYTF; CDR3 DNA: TGTGCCAGCAGTTACGAGGGGGCGGGGAATGGCTACACCTTC
clone size: .; V gene: TRBV5-1; D gene: .; J gene: TRBJ2-5; CDR3 protein: CASSQIGETQYF; CDR3 DNA: TGCGCCAGCAGCCAAATCGGGGAGACCCAGTACTTC
clone size: .; V gene: TRBV15; D gene: .; J gene: TRBJ2-1; CDR3 protein: CATSRVKNRVEQFF; CDR3 DNA: TGTGCCACCAGCAGAGTTAAGAACAGGGTGGAGCAGTTCTTC
clone size: .; V gene: TRBV12-5; D gene: .; J gene: TRBJ1-5; CDR3 protein: CASGLAWGDQPQHF; CDR3 DNA: TGTGCTAGTGGTTTGGCTTGGGGGGATCAGCCCCAGCATTTT
clone size: .; V gene: TRBV5-5; D gene: TRBD2; J gene: TRBJ2-1; CDR3 protein: CASSLDGGGYNEQFF; CDR3 DNA: TGTGCCAGCAGCTTGGATGGCGGGGGTTACAATGAGCAGTTCTTC
clone size: .; V gene: TRBV27; D gene: TRBD1; J gene: TRBJ2-7; CDR3 protein: CASALGTGAYEQYF; CDR3 DNA: TGTGCCAGCGCCCTAGGGACAGGGGCCTACGAGCAGTACTTC
clone size: few; V gene: TRBV10-2; D gene: TRBD2; J gene: TRBJ2-7; CDR3 protein: CASSERRGGDEQYF; CDR3 DNA: TGCGCCAGCAGTGAAAGGCGGGGGGGTGACGAGCAGTACTTC
clone size: .; V gene: TRBV5-6; D gene: .; J gene: TRBJ2-4; CDR3 protein: CASSAGLAKNIQYF; CDR3 DNA: TGTGCCAGCAGCGCGGGACTAGCCAAAAACATTCAGTACTTC